These 5 T cell receptor beta chains were all obtained from the same sample, sequenced in a study of blood T cell repertoires in COVID-19. Produced via immunoSEQ multiplex PCR; TCRdb's table is partial and in-frame only. The sample consists of 150,000 to 200,000 clones, 94% of them appearing once. Sample: peripheral blood. Receptor source: a young man with COVID-19, enrolled during active disease.

There are a few counts of this clone. V gene TRBV6-1 combines with J gene TRBJ1-1; D possibly corresponds to TRBD1 (5 bases). V lost 3 bases to trimming and J lost 6 bases, with 11 bases between them. CDR1 is MNHNS, CDR2 SASEGT, per germline. The CDR3 contains 13 residues. The CDR3 sequence is CASSDRAGAEAFF. CDR3 sequence (DNA): TGTGCCAGCAGTGACAGGGCGGGGGCTGAAGCTTTCTTT.

This clone occurred once. The chain joins TRBV6-5 to TRBJ1-5; 10 bases map to TRBD1. Looked up from germline, CDR1 is MNHEY and CDR2 is SVGAGI. CDR3 length: 15 residues. V shed 5 bases and J 1 base; nucleotides not matched to a gene: 2. The CDR3 DNA reads as TGTGCCAGCAGTCGGACAGGGGGGAGCAATCAGCCCCAGCATTTT. Its translation is CASSRTGGSNQPQHF.

The V call is TRBV7-6, the J call TRBJ1-5, with 8 bases that match TRBD1. There are 15 residues in the CDR3. Losses at the gene ends were 1 base for V and 5 bases for J; bases not matched to a gene: 4. Germline CDR1 SGHVS, CDR2 FNYEAQ. CDR3 sequence reads: CASSLDTGGDQPQHF. For the CDR3, the DNA is TGTGCCAGCAGCTTAGATACAGGGGGGGATCAGCCCCAGCATTTT. Based on the CDR3 plus reference TRBV7-6 and TRBJ1-5, the full variable domain is GAGVSQSPRYKVTKRGQDVALRCDPISGHVSLYWYRQALGQGPEFLTYFNYEAQQDKSGLPNDRFSAERPEGSISTLTIQRTEQRDSAMYRCASSLDTGGDQPQHFGDGTRLSIL.

This clone was seen just once. The chain couples TRBV4-1 to TRBJ2-1; a possible D gene is TRBD2 (7 bases). The germline V gene has CDR1 MGHRA and CDR2 YSYEKL. Trimming cost V 0 bases and J 4 bases, with 13 bases left between them. This CDR3 spans 16 amino acids. As DNA, the CDR3 is TGCGCCAGCAGCCAAGAGGGGGGGGCGAGGTACAATGAGCAGTTCTTC. Its translation is CASSQEGGARYNEQFF.

V usage is TRBV18 and J usage is TRBJ1-4, with a possible D match to TRBD1 (6 bases). The V end was cut by 8 bases, the J end by 5 bases, with 12 bases between. The CDR3 runs 13 residues. Germline CDR1 is KGHSH and CDR2 is LQKENI. The CDR3 here is CASRGQQNEKLFF. CDR3 bases: TGTGCCAGCAGAGGACAGCAGAATGAAAAACTGTTTTTT. Full variable domain (rest looked up from reference TRBV18 and TRBJ1-4): NAGVMQNPRHLVRRRGQEARLRCSPMKGHSHVYWYRQLPEEGLKFMVYLQKENIIDESGMPKERFSAEFPKEGPSILRIQQVVRGDSAAYFCASRGQQNEKLFFGSGTQLSVL.